These 25 T cell receptor beta chains were all obtained from the same sample, sequenced in a study of cytomegalovirus exposure and HLA in healthy donors. The PCR was carried out with 60 Vbeta primers and 13 Jbeta primers. Clones were read by immunoSEQ multiplex PCR, and TCRdb kept only the in-frame ones, dropping some. Here the sample spans approximately 150,000 clones, about three quarters being singletons. The sample taken for sequencing was PBMCs. Receptors originate from a male donor in good health and CMV-seronegative.

The table lists this clone with a few counts. This chain uses TRBV6-1 with TRBJ2-5; 12 bases match TRBD2. Germline lookup yields CDR1 MNHNS and CDR2 SASEGT. The trim removed 4 bases at V and 4 bases at J, leaving 13 bases unmatched. The CDR3 runs 18 residues. The CDR3 region has the DNA TGTGCCAGCAGTGTGAGGGGGACTAGCGGGTCGTCGGGAGAGACCCAGTACTTC. Amino acids: CASSVRGTSGSSGETQYF.

The V call is TRBV6-5, the J call TRBJ2-7; 12 bases agree with TRBD2. J lost 6 bases, V lost 10 bases, and 10 bases had no gene match. Germline V gene sequence: CDR1 MNHEY, CDR2 SVGAGI. This CDR3 region has 14 residues. CDR3 sequence: CATAPRLAGAEQYF. CDR3 in DNA: TGTGCCACCGCCCCGAGACTAGCGGGAGCCGAGCAGTACTTC.

V and J are TRBV7-3 and TRBJ2-1, with D unresolved. The ends were cut back, 5 bases at V and 1 base at J, with 15 bases in the middle. CDR3 size: 16 residues. In germline, CDR1 is SGHTA, CDR2 FQGTGA. The CDR3 sequence is CASSLLQTKSYNEQFF. The CDR3 DNA is TGTGCCAGCAGCCTCCTACAGACGAAATCCTACAATGAGCAGTTCTTC.

This clone was seen a few times. The gene calls are TRBV30 and TRBJ1-4; 7 positions agree with TRBD1. With 3 bases clipped from V and 8 bases from J, the junction kept 9 bases outside the gene matches. Germline V gene lookup returns CDR1 GTSNPN and CDR2 SVGIG (reference sequence). The CDR3 extends over 14 amino acids. The CDR3 here is CAWSLTGLKEKLFF. CDR3 nucleotide sequence: TGTGCCTGGAGCCTGACAGGGTTAAAGGAAAAACTGTTTTTT.

The gene calls are TRBV7-3 and TRBJ2-1; 8 bases match TRBD1. Germline trimming cut 5 bases from V and 6 bases from J; bases unmatched to any gene: 9. CDR3 length: 15 residues. Germline V gives CDR1 SGHTA, CDR2 FQGTGA. The CDR3 here is CASSHPGQGGNEQFF. CDR3 nucleotides: TGTGCCAGCAGCCACCCAGGACAGGGCGGCAATGAGCAGTTCTTC.

CDR3 region: CASSEDRGKGNQPQHF. Written as DNA, the CDR3 is TGTGCCAGCAGTGAAGACAGGGGGAAAGGCAATCAGCCCCAGCATTTT. V is TRBV2 and J is TRBJ1-5, with 8 bases matching TRBD1. The length of the CDR3 is 16 residues. With V trimmed by 1 base and J by 2 bases, 4 bases remained unmatched. In germline, CDR1 is SNHLY, CDR2 FYNNEI.

This chain links TRBV5-5 with TRBJ2-5; a possible D gene is TRBD2 (5 bases). The end of the DNA is better explained by TRBJ2-7, so the J call may be wrong. The CDR3 has 14 amino acids. Germline CDR1 and CDR2: SGHKS and YYEKEE (reference sequence). The CDR3 DNA follows: TGTGCCAGCAGCTTGGTGGGGAGATCCTACGAGCAGTACTTC. Amino acids: CASSLVGRSYEQYF.

The chain couples TRBV9 to TRBJ1-2; 7 bases are shared with TRBD1. V trimming: 3 bases; J trimming: 2 bases; junction bases outside the gene matches: 4. Germline lookup yields CDR1 SGDLS and CDR2 YYNGEE. The CDR3 contains 14 residues. The DNA of the CDR3 is TGTGCCAGCAGCGCGATGGGACAGAACTATGGCTACACCTTC. Translating gives CASSAMGQNYGYTF.

In the case of this clone: The same CDR3 can be traced to other DNA sequences in this sample. This chain uses TRBV5-6 with TRBJ2-7, with D tentatively TRBD2 (7 bases). Germline values: CDR1 SGHDT, CDR2 YYEEEE. Trimming stripped 1 base from V and 7 bases from J, with 18 bases between. The CDR3 contains 15 residues. The CDR3, as DNA: TGTGCCAGCAGCTTGCGGGGGGCGAACCTCCGGGAGCAGTACTTC. The encoded protein is CASSLRGANLREQYF.

CDR3 nucleotides: TGTGCCAGTAGTATCACCGGGATTGGAAACACCATATATTTT. Encoded protein: CASSITGIGNTIYF. The chain employs TRBV19 and TRBJ1-3; D call uncertain. Germline CDR1 and CDR2: LNHDA and SQIVND (reference sequence). Trimming left V 3 bases short and J 3 bases short, with 9 bases between. The CDR3 is made up of 14 amino acids.

The V and J genes are TRBV12-5 and TRBJ2-2; 9 bases align to TRBD1. The CDR3 sequence is 15 residues long. V gave up 4 bases and J gave up 5 bases; unmatched junction bases: 5. Germline V gives CDR1 LGHNT, CDR2 FRNRAP. The CDR3 DNA follows: TGTGCTAGTGGTTCGGGACAGGGTGGAACCGGGGAGCTGTTTTTT. Its protein product is CASGSGQGGTGELFF.

The rearrangement joins TRBV9 to TRBJ2-7; possible D gene TRBD2, 7 bases. Trimming took off 0 bases at V and 3 bases at J, with 10 bases between the two ends. Germline loops: CDR1 SGDLS, CDR2 YYNGEE. This CDR3 spans 14 amino acids. Here the CDR3 DNA reads TGTGCCAGCAGCGTAGGGGGGGGCAACTACGAGCAGTACTTC. Protein sequence: CASSVGGGNYEQYF.

In this sample, this clone turned up once. J is TRBJ2-2 and V is TRBV29-1, with D perhaps matching TRBD1 (8 bases). Trimming took 5 bases from V and 7 from J, leaving 11 bases between them. This CDR3 has 12 residues. CDR1 and CDR2 from the germline V gene are SQVTM and ANQGSEA. The CDR3 here is CSVHRGGGELFF. In nucleotides, the CDR3 is TGCAGCGTTCACAGGGGGGGCGGGGAGCTGTTTTTT.

Notes on this clone: The junction shows a germline mismatch at one end, possibly a read error. This rearrangement joins TRBV7-9 to TRBJ1-1; 10 bases fit TRBD1. CDR3 size: 14 residues. The germline V gene encodes CDR1 SEHNR and CDR2 FQNEAQ (reference sequence). Written as DNA, the CDR3 is TGTTCCAGCAGCCGAGGACAGGGGGACACTGAAGCTTTCTTT. Its translation: CSSSRGQGDTEAFF.

V gene TRBV14 combines with J gene TRBJ2-2, with TRBD1 matching 8 bases. Germline values: CDR1 SGHDN, CDR2 FVKESK. The CDR3 is 18 amino acids. V was pared by 1 base and J by 0 bases, with 7 bases of the junction left unmatched. CDR3 nucleotide sequence: TGTGCCAGCAGCCAAGTCTGGACAGGGACCGCGAACACCGGGGAGCTGTTTTTT. This gives the protein CASSQVWTGTANTGELFF.

J is TRBJ1-1 and V is TRBV6-5, with a possible D match to TRBD1 (5 bases). Germline CDR1 reads MNHEY; CDR2 reads SVGAGI. Trimming cost V 8 bases and J 1 base, with 11 bases left between them. The CDR3 contains 13 residues. In DNA form, the CDR3 reads TGTGCCAGCTTAGATAGGGGGAACACTGAAGCTTTCTTT. The encoded protein is CASLDRGNTEAFF.

The chain's CDR3 is CASSRGQGSTEAFF. In DNA form, the CDR3 reads TGTGCCAGCTCACGAGGACAGGGGAGCACTGAAGCTTTCTTT. The J gene is TRBJ1-1, the V gene TRBV18; 9 bases align to TRBD1. The CDR3 totals 14 residues. Trimming cost V 4 bases and J 4 bases; bases outside gene matches: 4. CDR1 is KGHSH and CDR2 is LQKENI in the germline V gene.

The CDR3 sequence is CASSRSENTGELFF. CDR3 sequence (DNA): TGCGCCAGCAGCCGTAGTGAAAACACCGGGGAGCTGTTTTTT. J is TRBJ2-2 and V is TRBV5-1; no reliable D call. The germline V gene has CDR1 SGHRS and CDR2 YFSETQ. The CDR3 has 14 residues. V was pared by 4 bases and J by 2 bases, with 9 bases between.

This clone was picked up one time. The J gene is TRBJ1-1, the V gene TRBV6-6, with 9 positions matching TRBD1. Unmatched junction bases numbered 3, after V lost 2 bases and J lost 8 bases. CDR1 is MNHNY and CDR2 is SVGAGI in the germline V gene (reference sequence). The CDR3 covers 13 residues. The CDR3 coding sequence is TGTGCCAGCAGTTACCCAGGGACAGGGGAAGCTTTCTTT. It codes for CASSYPGTGEAFF.

This sequence joins TRBV5-4 and TRBJ2-1; D remains ambiguous. V was shortened by 0 bases and J by 0 bases, with 7 bases between the two germline ends. Germline V gene data show CDR1 as SGHNT and CDR2 as YYREEE (reference sequence). There are 15 residues in the CDR3. This chain's CDR3 is CASSLDSTSYNEQFF. Written as DNA, the CDR3 is TGTGCCAGCAGCTTGGATAGTACCTCCTACAATGAGCAGTTCTTC. Combining the CDR3 with reference TRBV5-4 and TRBJ2-1 gives the whole variable domain ETGVTQSPTHLIKTRGQQVTLRCSSQSGHNTVSWYQQALGQGPQFIFQYYREEENGRGNFPPRFSGLQFPNYSSELNVNALELDDSALYLCASSLDSTSYNEQFFGPGTRLTVL.

This rearrangement joins TRBV6-5 to TRBJ2-5; the D is unclear. Germline CDR1 MNHEY, CDR2 SVGAGI. The V gene lost 5 bases and the J gene lost 2 bases, with 12 bases spanning the gap. The CDR3 loop spans 14 amino acids. This CDR3 reads CASSPPSGQETQYF. CDR3 nucleotide sequence: TGTGCCAGCAGTCCGCCGTCCGGGCAAGAGACCCAGTACTTC.

This chain uses TRBV6-6 with TRBJ2-3; TRBD1 matches 9 bases. Trimming cost V 5 bases and J 5 bases; bases outside gene matches: 5. Germline CDR1 and CDR2: MNHNY and SVGAGI (reference sequence). This CDR3 has 14 amino acids. This CDR3 reads CASSPRQGEDTQYF. In nucleotides, the CDR3 is TGTGCCAGCAGTCCCCGACAGGGGGAAGATACGCAGTATTTT.

V usage is TRBV7-3 and J usage is TRBJ2-3, with 8 bases that match TRBD2. Germline V CDR1 and CDR2: SGHTA, FQGTGA. The CDR3 runs to 13 residues. V trimming: 4 bases; J trimming: 5 bases; junction bases outside the gene matches: 2. The CDR3 loop is CASSSLAGDTQYF. The CDR3 DNA reads as TGTGCCAGCAGCTCCCTAGCGGGAGATACGCAGTATTTT.

This rearrangement joins TRBV5-4 to TRBJ1-2; TRBD1 matches 8 bases. J lost 8 bases, V lost 2 bases, and 5 bases had no gene match. The CDR3 sequence is 13 residues long. Germline V CDR1 and CDR2: SGHNT, YYREEE (reference sequence). CDR3 DNA: TGTGCCAGCAGCTTTATGGACAGGGAGGGCTACACCTTC. Translation: CASSFMDREGYTF.

The rearrangement joins TRBV7-2 to TRBJ1-3; no firm D call. CDR3 length: 16 residues. V gave up 3 bases and J gave up 0 bases, with 12 bases separating them. CDR1 SGHTA and CDR2 FQGNSA come from the germline V gene. In nucleotides, the CDR3 is TGTGCCAGCAGCTTCGTAGCGGCAGACTCTGGAAACACCATATATTTT. It yields the protein CASSFVAADSGNTIYF.